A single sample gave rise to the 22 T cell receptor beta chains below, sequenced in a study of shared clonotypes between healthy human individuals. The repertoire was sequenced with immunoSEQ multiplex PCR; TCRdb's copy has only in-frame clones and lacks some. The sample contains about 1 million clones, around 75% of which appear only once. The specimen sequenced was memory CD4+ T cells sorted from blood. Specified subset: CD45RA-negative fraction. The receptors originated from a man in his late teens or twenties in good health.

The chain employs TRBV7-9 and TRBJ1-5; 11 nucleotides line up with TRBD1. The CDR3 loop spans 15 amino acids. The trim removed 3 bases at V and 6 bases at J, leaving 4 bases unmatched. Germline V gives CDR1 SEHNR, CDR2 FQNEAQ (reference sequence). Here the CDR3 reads CASSFEGQGAQPQHF. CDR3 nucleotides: TGTGCCAGCAGCTTCGAAGGACAGGGGGCTCAGCCCCAGCATTTT. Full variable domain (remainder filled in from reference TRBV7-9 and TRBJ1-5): DTGVSQNPRHKITKRGQNVTFRCDPISEHNRLYWYRQTLGQGPEFLTYFQNEAQLEKSRLLSDRFSAERPKGSFSTLEIQRTEQGDSAMYLCASSFEGQGAQPQHFGDGTRLSIL.

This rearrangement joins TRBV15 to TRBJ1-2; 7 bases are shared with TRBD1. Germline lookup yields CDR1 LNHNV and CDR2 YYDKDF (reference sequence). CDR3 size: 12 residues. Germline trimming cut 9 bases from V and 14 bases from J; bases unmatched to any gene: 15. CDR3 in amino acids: CATSGPLTGRTF. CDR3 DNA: TGTGCCACTAGCGGACCCCTGACAGGGAGGACCTTC.

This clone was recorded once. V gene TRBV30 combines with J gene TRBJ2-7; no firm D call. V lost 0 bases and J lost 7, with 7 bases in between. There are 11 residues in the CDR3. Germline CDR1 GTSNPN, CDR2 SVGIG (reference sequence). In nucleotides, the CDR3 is TGTGCCTGGAGTGTACTCAGGGAGCAGTACTTC. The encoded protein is CAWSVLREQYF.

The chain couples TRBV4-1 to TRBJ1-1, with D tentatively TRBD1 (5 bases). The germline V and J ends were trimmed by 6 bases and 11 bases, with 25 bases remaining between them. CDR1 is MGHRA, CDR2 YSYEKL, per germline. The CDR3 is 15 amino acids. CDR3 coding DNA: TGCGCCAGCAGTGGTCCCGAAAGGCGATCCGGGGGGGCTTTCTTT. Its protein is CASSGPERRSGGAFF.

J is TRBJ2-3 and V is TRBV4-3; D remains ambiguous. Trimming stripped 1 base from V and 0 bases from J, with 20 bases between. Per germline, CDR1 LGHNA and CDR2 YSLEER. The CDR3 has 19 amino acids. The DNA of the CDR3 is TGCGCCAGCAGCCAAGGGAATCCCCGAGGCGACTCTAGCACAGATACGCAGTATTTT. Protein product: CASSQGNPRGDSSTDTQYF.

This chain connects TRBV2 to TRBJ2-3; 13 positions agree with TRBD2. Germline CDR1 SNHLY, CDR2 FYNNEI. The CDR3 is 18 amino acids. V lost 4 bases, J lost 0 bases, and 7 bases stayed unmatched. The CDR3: CASSGLAGGHSSTDTQYF. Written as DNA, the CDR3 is TGTGCCAGCAGTGGACTAGCGGGAGGACACTCTAGCACAGATACGCAGTATTTT.

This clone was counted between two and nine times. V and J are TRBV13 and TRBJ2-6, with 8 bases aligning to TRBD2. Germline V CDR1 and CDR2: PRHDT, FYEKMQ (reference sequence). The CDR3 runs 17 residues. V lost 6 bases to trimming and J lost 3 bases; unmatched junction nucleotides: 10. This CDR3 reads CASSYSRGLGGANVLTF. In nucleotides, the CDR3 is TGTGCCAGCAGTTATTCGAGGGGACTAGGTGGGGCCAACGTCCTGACTTTC.

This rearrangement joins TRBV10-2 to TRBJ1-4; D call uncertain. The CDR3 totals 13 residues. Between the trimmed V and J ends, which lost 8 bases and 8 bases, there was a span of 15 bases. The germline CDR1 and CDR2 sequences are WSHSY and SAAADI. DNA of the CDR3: TGCGCCAGCTCCGGGGAGGGTGGAGAAAAACTGTTTTTT. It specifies CASSGEGGEKLFF.

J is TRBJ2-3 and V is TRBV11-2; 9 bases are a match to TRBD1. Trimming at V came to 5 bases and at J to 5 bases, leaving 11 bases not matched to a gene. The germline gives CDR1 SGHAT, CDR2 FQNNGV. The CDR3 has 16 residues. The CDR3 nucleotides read TGTGCCAGCAGCCATCCGGGACAGGGAATCGGAGATACGCAGTATTTT. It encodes CASSHPGQGIGDTQYF.

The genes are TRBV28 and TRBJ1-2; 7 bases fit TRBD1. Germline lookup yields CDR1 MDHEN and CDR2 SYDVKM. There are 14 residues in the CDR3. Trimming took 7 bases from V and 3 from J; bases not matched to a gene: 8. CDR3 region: CASTIQGRDYGYTF. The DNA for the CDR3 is TGTGCCAGCACCATACAGGGGAGGGACTATGGCTACACCTTC.

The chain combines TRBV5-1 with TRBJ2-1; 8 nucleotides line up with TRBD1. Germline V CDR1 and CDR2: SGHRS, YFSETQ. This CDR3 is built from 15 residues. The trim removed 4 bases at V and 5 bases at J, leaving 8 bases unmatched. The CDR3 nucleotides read TGCGCCAGCAGCCGGGCGCAGGGGGCGAACAATGAGCAGTTCTTC. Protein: CASSRAQGANNEQFF.

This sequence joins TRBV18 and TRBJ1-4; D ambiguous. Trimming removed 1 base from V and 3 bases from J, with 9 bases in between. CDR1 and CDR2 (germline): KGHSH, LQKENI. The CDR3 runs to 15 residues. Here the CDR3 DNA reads TGTGCCAGCTCACCACTGAGGGCGGCTAATGAAAAACTGTTTTTT. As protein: CASSPLRAANEKLFF.

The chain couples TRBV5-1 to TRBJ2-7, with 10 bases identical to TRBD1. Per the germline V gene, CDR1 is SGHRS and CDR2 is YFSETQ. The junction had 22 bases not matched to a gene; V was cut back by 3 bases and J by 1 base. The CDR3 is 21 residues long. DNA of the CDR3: TGCGCCAGCAGCTCCCGGGACAGGGGCTTAGATTTGACTTTAAAATCCTACGAGCAGTACTTC. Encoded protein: CASSSRDRGLDLTLKSYEQYF.

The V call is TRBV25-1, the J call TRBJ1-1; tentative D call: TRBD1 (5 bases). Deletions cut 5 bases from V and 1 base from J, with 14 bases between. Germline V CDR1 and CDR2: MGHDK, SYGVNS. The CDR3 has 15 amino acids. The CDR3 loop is CASSYGTRGNTEAFF. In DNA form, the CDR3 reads TGTGCCAGCAGTTATGGGACTCGTGGGAACACTGAAGCTTTCTTT.

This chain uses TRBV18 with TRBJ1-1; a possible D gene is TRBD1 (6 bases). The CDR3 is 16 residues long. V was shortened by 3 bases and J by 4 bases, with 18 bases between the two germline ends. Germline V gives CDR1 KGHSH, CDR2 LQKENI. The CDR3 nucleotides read TGTGCCAGCTCACCCCCCGGGGCGGGGGGCGGCACTGAAGCTTTCTTT. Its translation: CASSPPGAGGGTEAFF.

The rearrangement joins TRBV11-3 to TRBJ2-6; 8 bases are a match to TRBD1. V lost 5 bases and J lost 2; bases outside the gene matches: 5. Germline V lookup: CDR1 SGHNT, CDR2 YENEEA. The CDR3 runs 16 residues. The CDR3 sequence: CASSPRQGTGANVLTF. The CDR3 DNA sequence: TGTGCCAGCAGCCCTAGACAGGGGACTGGGGCCAACGTCCTGACTTTC.

The CDR3 region has the DNA TGTGCCAGCAGCTTAGGAACAGGAGGGGGAGGTTTCTTT. It encodes CASSLGTGGGGFF. This chain connects TRBV7-2 to TRBJ1-1; weak D call: TRBD1 (6 bases). Germline CDR1 is SGHTA and CDR2 is FQGNSA. Trimming pared 1 base from V and 13 bases from J, leaving 16 bases between. The CDR3 covers 13 residues.

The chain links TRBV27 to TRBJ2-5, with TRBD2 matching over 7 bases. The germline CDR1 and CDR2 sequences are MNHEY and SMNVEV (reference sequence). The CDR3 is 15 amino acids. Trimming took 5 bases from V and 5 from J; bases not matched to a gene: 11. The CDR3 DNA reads TGTGCCAGCAGTAAACGGGCCGTGGGAGGGGAGACCCAGTACTTC. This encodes CASSKRAVGGETQYF.

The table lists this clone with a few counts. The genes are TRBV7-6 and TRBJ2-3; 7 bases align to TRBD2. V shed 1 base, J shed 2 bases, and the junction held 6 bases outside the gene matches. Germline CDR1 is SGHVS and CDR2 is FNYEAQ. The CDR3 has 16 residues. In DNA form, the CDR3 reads TGTGCCAGCAGCTTAGATGTGGGGGGGAACACAGATACGCAGTATTTT. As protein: CASSLDVGGNTDTQYF.

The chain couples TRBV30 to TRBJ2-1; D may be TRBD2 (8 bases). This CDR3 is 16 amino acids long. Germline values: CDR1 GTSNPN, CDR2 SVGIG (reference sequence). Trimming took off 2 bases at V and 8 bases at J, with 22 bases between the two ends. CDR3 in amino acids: CAWSLSGTRGRHEQFF. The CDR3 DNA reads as TGTGCCTGGAGTCTCTCCGGGACTAGGGGGCGGCATGAGCAGTTCTTC.

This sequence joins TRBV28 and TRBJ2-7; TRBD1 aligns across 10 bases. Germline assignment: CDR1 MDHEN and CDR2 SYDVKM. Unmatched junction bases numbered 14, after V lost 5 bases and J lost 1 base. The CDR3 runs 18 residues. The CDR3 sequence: CASSPQDRGSFISYEQYF. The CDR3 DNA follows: TGTGCCAGCAGTCCTCAGGACAGGGGGTCCTTCATTTCCTACGAGCAGTACTTC.

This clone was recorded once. Here the CDR3 reads CASSEGDSRNTEAFF. In DNA, the CDR3 is TGCGCCAGCAGCGAAGGGGACAGCCGGAACACTGAAGCTTTCTTT. The gene calls are TRBV5-1 and TRBJ1-1; TRBD1 aligns across 7 bases. This CDR3 contains 15 residues. From germline, CDR1 is SGHRS and CDR2 YFSETQ. The V segment lost 4 bases and the J segment 1 base; nucleotides outside the gene matches: 7. Together with reference TRBV5-1 and TRBJ1-1, the CDR3 gives the full variable domain: KAGVTQTPRYLIKTRGQQVTLSCSPISGHRSVSWYQQTPGQGLQFLFEYFSETQRNKGNFPGRFSGRQFSNSRSEMNVSTLELGDSALYLCASSEGDSRNTEAFFGQGTRLTVV.